The 32 T cell receptor beta chains below were found in one sample sequenced in a study of OX40 agonist ivuxolimab in advanced cancers. TCRdb keeps only in-frame clones here, not all; method: immunoSEQ multiplex PCR. The table includes some 57,000 clones, 70% to 90% detected once. The sample here was CD4+ or CD8+ T cells sorted from blood, taken in a trial of the OX40 agonist ivuxolimab. These receptors were obtained from an adult with an advanced solid tumor such as melanoma, head and neck, liver or kidney cancer.

V gene TRBV5-5 combines with J gene TRBJ1-1, with a weak D call TRBD1 (6 bases). V gave up 4 bases and J gave up 1 base, with 17 bases separating them. The length of the CDR3 is 16 residues. Looked up from germline, CDR1 is SGHKS and CDR2 is YYEKEE (reference sequence). CDR3 region: CASSALFGTSNTEAFF. The CDR3 DNA reads as TGTGCCAGCAGCGCGCTTTTTGGGACATCGAACACTGAAGCTTTCTTT.

The chain carries TRBV7-8 and TRBJ1-1; D remains unclear. The germline V gene has CDR1 SGHVS and CDR2 FQNEAQ. Trimming took off 1 base at V and 4 bases at J, with 13 bases between the two ends. This CDR3 has 15 amino acids. Here the CDR3 DNA reads TGTGCCAGCAGCTTAGGTCTAGACACCATCACTGAAGCTTTCTTT. Amino acid sequence: CASSLGLDTITEAFF.

The chain has TRBV7-2 and TRBJ1-1; TRBD1 matches 10 bases. Trimming removed 8 bases from V and 0 bases from J; junction bases left unmatched: 9. CDR1 is SGHTA and CDR2 is FQGNSA in the germline V gene. There are 16 residues in the CDR3. Here the CDR3 reads CASSFGTGVLNTEAFF. CDR3 sequence (DNA): TGTGCCAGCTCATTTGGGACAGGGGTTTTGAACACTGAAGCTTTCTTT.

This clone has a single count. This chain connects TRBV2 to TRBJ2-1; possibly TRBD2 for D (6 bases). Germline values: CDR1 SNHLY, CDR2 FYNNEI. The CDR3 sequence is 12 residues long. V was shortened by 8 bases and J by 10 bases, with 15 bases between the two germline ends. In DNA, the CDR3 is TGTGCCAGCCTAGGGGAGCGGGCGGAGCAGTTCTTC. This encodes CASLGERAEQFF. The full variable domain, its missing parts supplied by reference TRBV2 and TRBJ2-1, is EPEVTQTPSHQVTQMGQEVILRCVPISNHLYFYWYRQILGQKVEFLVSFYNNEISEKSEIFDDQFSVERPDGSNFTLKIRSTKLEDSAMYFCASLGERAEQFFGPGTRLTVL.

The chain employs TRBV30 and TRBJ1-4; D gene unclear. This CDR3 is built from 12 residues. The V end was cut by 3 bases, the J end by 8 bases, with 10 bases between. CDR1 is GTSNPN and CDR2 is SVGIG in the germline V gene (reference sequence). The CDR3 sequence: CAWSRREEKLFF. Written as DNA, the CDR3 is TGTGCCTGGAGCCGAAGAGAGGAAAAACTGTTTTTT.

The chain recombines TRBV7-2 with TRBJ1-5; 7 nucleotides match TRBD1. Germline V CDR1 and CDR2: SGHTA, FQGNSA. CDR3 length: 13 residues. V trimming: 4 bases; J trimming: 13 bases; junction bases outside the gene matches: 10. The CDR3 nucleotides read TGTGCCAGCAGCTCGGACATAGGGGGCCCTCAGCATTTT. This encodes CASSSDIGGPQHF.

This chain uses TRBV4-2 with TRBJ2-3; TRBD2 matches at 7 bases. Looked up from germline, CDR1 is LGHNA and CDR2 is YNFKEQ. The CDR3 loop spans 16 amino acids. Trimming took 6 bases from V and 3 from J; bases not matched to a gene: 12. In DNA, the CDR3 is TGTGCCAGCAGTCTTTCTAGCGGAGAACTAACAGATACGCAGTATTTT. This sequence encodes CASSLSSGELTDTQYF.

CDR3 nucleotides: TGCAGCGTTGAGGGAAGGGCTAGCACAGATACGCAGTATTTT. This translates into CSVEGRASTDTQYF. The chain uses TRBV29-1 and TRBJ2-3; D is ambiguous. The germline V and J ends were trimmed by 3 bases and 0 bases, with 10 bases remaining between them. The CDR3 is made up of 14 amino acids. Germline V gene data show CDR1 as SQVTM and CDR2 as ANQGSEA.

V is TRBV28 and J is TRBJ1-1; no definite D call. CDR1 and CDR2 (germline): MDHEN, SYDVKM. V lost 4 bases to trimming and J lost 8 bases, with 14 bases between them. The CDR3 length is 13 residues. CDR3 in amino acids: CASSSTSASEAFF. In nucleotides, the CDR3 is TGTGCCAGCAGTTCAACCTCCGCGTCGGAAGCTTTCTTT. The whole variable domain, filled in from reference TRBV28 and TRBJ1-1, reads DVKVTQSSRYLVKRTGEKVFLECVQDMDHENMFWYRQDPGLGLRLIYFSYDVKMKEKGDIPEGYSVSREKKERFSLILESASTNQTSMYLCASSSTSASEAFFGQGTRLTVV.

This chain links TRBV13 with TRBJ2-7; TRBD1 matches 12 bases. The V gene's germline CDR1 is PRHDT and CDR2 FYEKMQ (reference sequence). This CDR3 comprises 16 residues. V was clipped by 4 bases and J by 7 bases; unmatched bases: 11. Written as DNA, the CDR3 is TGTGCCAGCAGCTATACTTCCGGGACAGGGGGCGTTGAGCAGTACTTC. This translates into CASSYTSGTGGVEQYF.

The V gene is TRBV10-3, the J gene TRBJ2-5, with TRBD2 matching 8 bases. The CDR3 runs to 14 residues. Trimming cost V 6 bases and J 3 bases; bases outside gene matches: 6. CDR1 ENHRY and CDR2 SYGVKD come from the germline V gene. This CDR3 is CAIRSGSGEETQYF. In DNA, the CDR3 is TGTGCCATCAGGAGCGGGAGCGGAGAAGAGACCCAGTACTTC.

The CDR3 bases are TGTGCCAGCAGCCAAGAGGGCACAGTTTCCTATGGCTACACCTTC. It translates to CASSQEGTVSYGYTF. The genes are TRBV14 and TRBJ1-2; D is unclear. This CDR3 has 15 residues. Germline lookup yields CDR1 SGHDN and CDR2 FVKESK. With 0 bases removed from V and 4 bases from J, the gap between germline ends came to 12 bases.

The rearrangement links TRBV11-1 to TRBJ1-1, with D possibly matching TRBD1 (5 bases). Trimming took 5 bases from V and 4 from J, leaving 20 bases between them. This CDR3 is built from 16 residues. Germline CDR1 SGHAT, CDR2 FQDESV (reference sequence). CDR3 protein: CASSIDSGGGGTEAFF. For the CDR3, the DNA is TGTGCCAGCAGCATAGACAGCGGGGGGGGAGGCACTGAAGCTTTCTTT.

The chain couples TRBV25-1 to TRBJ1-2; 11 bases line up with TRBD1. This CDR3 spans 14 amino acids. From germline, CDR1 is MGHDK and CDR2 SYGVNS. Trimming took 10 bases from V and 8 from J; bases not matched to a gene: 12. CDR3 region: CATLDRGLYGGYTF. The CDR3 DNA reads as TGTGCCACCCTGGACAGGGGGCTGTATGGGGGCTACACCTTC.

The gene calls are TRBV5-4 and TRBJ1-1; perhaps TRBD1 as D (5 bases). Trimming stripped 0 bases from V and 7 bases from J, with 16 bases between. The CDR3 loop spans 15 amino acids. Germline V gives CDR1 SGHNT, CDR2 YYREEE (reference sequence). CDR3 sequence: CASSLAARGGLEAFF. In DNA form, the CDR3 reads TGTGCCAGCAGCTTGGCCGCCCGGGGGGGACTTGAAGCTTTCTTT.

This rearrangement joins TRBV5-4 to TRBJ2-7; D unclear. CDR1 and CDR2 from the germline V gene are SGHNT and YYREEE (reference sequence). V dropped 0 bases and J dropped 2 bases, with 9 bases sitting between them. The CDR3 consists of 14 residues. The CDR3 region is CASSLDRRTYEQYF. The CDR3 bases are TGTGCCAGCAGCTTGGATCGGCGCACCTACGAGCAGTACTTC.

V gene TRBV5-1 combines with J gene TRBJ1-2; TRBD1 aligns across 7 bases. J was trimmed by 1 base and V by 3 bases; bases with no gene match: 6. CDR3 size: 15 residues. The germline CDR1 and CDR2 sequences are SGHRS and YFSETQ. The CDR3 loop is CASSYWTGLNYGYTF. Here the CDR3 DNA reads TGCGCCAGCAGCTACTGGACAGGCCTTAACTATGGCTACACCTTC.

This chain connects TRBV5-1 to TRBJ2-6; 7 nucleotides line up with TRBD2. Germline trimming cut 3 bases from V and 2 bases from J; bases unmatched to any gene: 8. Germline CDR1 and CDR2: SGHRS and YFSETQ. This CDR3 is 17 amino acids long. The chain's CDR3 is CASSSERGTPGANVLTF. CDR3 DNA: TGCGCCAGCAGCTCAGAGCGGGGCACACCTGGGGCCAACGTCCTGACTTTC. The whole variable domain, filled in from reference TRBV5-1 and TRBJ2-6, reads KAGVTQTPRYLIKTRGQQVTLSCSPISGHRSVSWYQQTPGQGLQFLFEYFSETQRNKGNFPGRFSGRQFSNSRSEMNVSTLELGDSALYLCASSSERGTPGANVLTFGAGSRLTVL.

The gene calls are TRBV7-9 and TRBJ1-1, with TRBD1 as a possible D gene (6 bases). V was cut by 1 base and J by 6 bases, with 21 bases left in between. CDR3 length equals 17 residues. CDR1 and CDR2 from the germline V gene are SEHNR and FQNEAQ (reference sequence). CDR3 amino acids: CASSLGGSRDRTSEAFF. In nucleotides, the CDR3 is TGTGCCAGCAGCTTAGGGGGGTCCCGAGACAGGACTTCTGAAGCTTTCTTT.

This clone was observed a single time. The chain uses TRBV5-1 and TRBJ1-2, with 10 nucleotides matching TRBD1. The ends lost 0 bases at V and 4 bases at J; junction bases unmatched: 3. CDR1 is SGHRS, CDR2 YFSETQ, per germline. The CDR3 loop spans 15 amino acids. Written as DNA, the CDR3 is TGCGCCAGCAGCTTGGCCGGGACAGGGGTCTATGGCTACACCTTC. Protein sequence: CASSLAGTGVYGYTF.

This chain uses TRBV5-4 with TRBJ2-1; TRBD2 matches at 9 bases. CDR3 length: 13 amino acids. The germline gives CDR1 SGHNT, CDR2 YYREEE (reference sequence). J lost 9 bases, V lost 4 bases, and 5 bases had no gene match. The CDR3 coding sequence is TGTGCCAGCAGCCCTAGCGGGAAAGGTGAGCAGTTCTTC. As protein: CASSPSGKGEQFF.

V and J are TRBV7-2 and TRBJ1-4; 7 bases are shared with TRBD1. V trimming: 5 bases; J trimming: 4 bases; junction bases outside the gene matches: 7. The CDR3 extends over 15 amino acids. Germline CDR1 reads SGHTA; CDR2 reads FQGNSA. The CDR3 coding sequence is TGTGCCAGCAGCCTGGAGACAGGGCTTAATGAAAAACTGTTTTTT. Protein product: CASSLETGLNEKLFF.

This clone was recorded a few times. The rearrangement joins TRBV19 to TRBJ2-3, with 12 positions matching TRBD2. The CDR3 contains 19 residues. The V gene's germline CDR1 is LNHDA and CDR2 SQIVND (reference sequence). J lost 4 bases, V lost 3 bases, and 14 bases had no gene match. The CDR3 DNA sequence: TGTGCCAGTAGTATGGGCTCGAGACTAGCGGGAGATTCGGCAGATACGCAGTATTTT. Residues: CASSMGSRLAGDSADTQYF.

For the CDR3, the DNA is TGTGCCAGCAGCCCAGGCACTAGCGGGAAGAAAGAGACCCAGTACTTC. Its translation: CASSPGTSGKKETQYF. V gene TRBV11-3 combines with J gene TRBJ2-5, with TRBD2 identical over 10 bases. The J segment lost 3 bases and the V segment lost 5 bases, leaving 9 bases of the junction unmatched. Per the germline V gene, CDR1 is SGHNT and CDR2 is YENEEA. The CDR3 runs 16 residues.

The rearrangement uses TRBV28 and TRBJ2-1; tentatively, D is TRBD2 (6 bases). The CDR3 is made up of 13 amino acids. V was clipped by 7 bases and J by 4 bases, with 11 bases between them. The germline CDR1 and CDR2 sequences are MDHEN and SYDVKM. DNA of the CDR3: TGTGCCAGCACCCTTAGCGGATACAATGAGCAGTTCTTC. It encodes CASTLSGYNEQFF.

J is TRBJ2-3 and V is TRBV9; D may match TRBD1 or TRBD2 (5 bases each). This CDR3 is 14 amino acids long. CDR1 and CDR2 (germline): SGDLS, YYNGEE. V was clipped by 1 base and J by 8 bases, with 14 bases between them. The CDR3: CASSVRGAQGTQYF. In DNA, the CDR3 is TGTGCCAGCAGCGTAAGAGGGGCACAAGGTACGCAGTATTTT. The full variable domain, in which reference TRBV9 and TRBJ2-3 provide the parts outside the CDR3, is DSGVTQTPKHLITATGQRVTLRCSPRSGDLSVYWYQQSLDQGLQFLIQYYNGEERAKGNILERFSAQQFPDLHSELNLSSLELGDSALYFCASSVRGAQGTQYFGPGTRLTVL.

The CDR3 spells CASSFQDRATDTQYF. The DNA of the CDR3 is TGTGCCAGCAGTTTCCAGGACAGGGCCACAGATACGCAGTATTTT. This rearrangement joins TRBV6-6 to TRBJ2-3; TRBD1 matches at 8 bases. Germline-derived CDR1 and CDR2 are MNHNY and SVGAGI (reference sequence). V lost 4 bases, J lost 2 bases, and 5 bases stayed unmatched. This CDR3 contains 15 residues.

The rearrangement joins TRBV28 to TRBJ2-5; no firm D call. Germline loops: CDR1 MDHEN, CDR2 SYDVKM. The CDR3 length is 15 residues. The V gene lost 2 bases and the J gene lost 2 bases, with 12 bases spanning the gap. The CDR3 loop reads CASSLTSPTQETQYF. CDR3 DNA: TGTGCCAGCAGTTTAACTTCACCTACTCAAGAGACCCAGTACTTC.

CDR3 bases: TGTGCCAGCCTTCGGGCCCGGGGGACTGAAGCTTTCTTT. Translation gives CASLRARGTEAFF. V is TRBV19 and J is TRBJ1-1; D may be TRBD1 (5 bases). The CDR3 length is 13 residues. Trimming left V 9 bases short and J 5 bases short, with 16 bases between. From germline, CDR1 is LNHDA and CDR2 SQIVND (reference sequence).

This sequence joins TRBV6-1 and TRBJ1-3; maybe TRBD1 (5 bases). Germline V lookup: CDR1 MNHNS, CDR2 SASEGT. The CDR3 is made up of 15 amino acids. The V end was cut by 5 bases, the J end by 0 bases, with 11 bases between. CDR3 sequence reads: CASSLGQLSGNTIYF. The CDR3 DNA follows: TGTGCCAGCAGTCTCGGACAACTCTCTGGAAACACCATATATTTT.

This clone was recorded once. This chain uses TRBV9 with TRBJ2-3; perhaps TRBD2 as D (6 bases). The germline V gene has CDR1 SGDLS and CDR2 YYNGEE. This CDR3 is 16 amino acids long. Trimming took 0 bases from V and 5 from J, leaving 16 bases between them. CDR3 in amino acids: CASSVGRGLTRDTQYF. DNA of the CDR3: TGTGCCAGCAGCGTAGGTAGGGGTCTGACTAGAGATACGCAGTATTTT. Variable domain in full (rest from reference TRBV9 and TRBJ2-3): DSGVTQTPKHLITATGQRVTLRCSPRSGDLSVYWYQQSLDQGLQFLIQYYNGEERAKGNILERFSAQQFPDLHSELNLSSLELGDSALYFCASSVGRGLTRDTQYFGPGTRLTVL.

The chain carries TRBV29-1 and TRBJ2-7, with D perhaps TRBD1 (7 bases). Trimming removed 6 bases from V and 3 bases from J, with 21 bases in between. This CDR3 contains 15 residues. Germline assignment: CDR1 SQVTM and CDR2 ANQGSEA. As DNA, the CDR3 is TGCAGCGTCGCTAAAGGACAGGTCGGGAGCTACGAGCAGTACTTC. It yields the protein CSVAKGQVGSYEQYF.